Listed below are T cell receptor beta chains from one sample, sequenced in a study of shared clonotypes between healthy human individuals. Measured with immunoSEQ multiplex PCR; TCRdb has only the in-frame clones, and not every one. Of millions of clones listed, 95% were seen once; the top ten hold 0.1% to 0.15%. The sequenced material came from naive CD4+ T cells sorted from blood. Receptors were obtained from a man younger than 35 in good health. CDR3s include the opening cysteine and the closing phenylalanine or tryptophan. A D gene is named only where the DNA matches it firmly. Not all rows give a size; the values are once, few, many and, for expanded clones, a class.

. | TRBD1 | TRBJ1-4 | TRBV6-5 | CASSRHRGTNEKLFF | TGTGCCAGCAGCCGCCACAGGGGCACTAATGAAAAACTGTTTTTT
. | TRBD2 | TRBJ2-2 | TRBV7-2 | CASSRTSGSSGELFF | TGTGCCAGCAGCCGGACTAGCGGGAGTTCCGGGGAGCTGTTTTTT
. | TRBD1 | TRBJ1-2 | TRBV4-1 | CASSQTTGTGGAEYGYTF | TGCGCCAGCAGCCAAACTACCGGGACAGGGGGCGCAGAATATGGCTACACCTTC
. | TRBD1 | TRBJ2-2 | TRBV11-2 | CASSTGTGATGELFF | TGTGCCAGCAGCACCGGGACAGGGGCCACCGGGGAGCTGTTTTTT
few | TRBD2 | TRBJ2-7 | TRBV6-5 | CASSYLAGVTYEQYF | TGTGCCAGCAGTTACTTAGCGGGAGTTACCTACGAGCAGTACTTC
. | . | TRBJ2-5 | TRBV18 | CASSPDSGGGKGETQYF | TGTGCCAGCTCACCTGACAGCGGAGGGGGTAAGGGAGAGACCCAGTACTTC
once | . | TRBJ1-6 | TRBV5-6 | CASSLGQPNSPLHF | TGTGCCAGCAGCTTGGGACAGCCGAATTCACCCCTCCACTTT
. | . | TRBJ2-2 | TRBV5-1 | CASSLDPGSTGELFF | TGCGCCAGCAGCTTGGACCCGGGTAGCACCGGGGAGCTGTTTTTT
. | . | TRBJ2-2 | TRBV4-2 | CASSEGGGYAGELFF | TGTGCCAGCAGCGAAGGAGGGGGCTACGCCGGGGAGCTGTTTTTT
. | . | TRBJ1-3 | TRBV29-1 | CSCRAPSGNTIYF | TGCAGCTGTCGAGCACCGTCTGGAAACACCATATATTTT
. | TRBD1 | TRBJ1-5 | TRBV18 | CASSLDRVNQPQHF | TGTGCCAGCTCACTTGACAGGGTCAATCAGCCCCAGCATTTT
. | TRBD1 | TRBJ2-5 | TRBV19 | CASTADRALQGTQYF | TGTGCCAGTACCGCAGACAGGGCCCTCCAAGGTACCCAGTACTTC
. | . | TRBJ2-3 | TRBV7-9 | CASSHHTGDTQYF | TGTGCCAGCAGCCACCATACTGGGGATACGCAGTATTTT
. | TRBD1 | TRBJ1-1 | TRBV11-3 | CASSRDRWNTEAFF | TGTGCCAGCAGCCGGGACAGGTGGAACACTGAAGCTTTCTTT
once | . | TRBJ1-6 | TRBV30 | CAWREWGLGRDSPLHF | TGTGCCTGGAGAGAGTGGGGCCTCGGTAGGGATTCACCCCTCCACTTT
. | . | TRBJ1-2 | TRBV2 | CVSSVFQGANYGYTF | TGTGTCAGCAGTGTGTTTCAGGGCGCTAACTATGGCTACACCTTC
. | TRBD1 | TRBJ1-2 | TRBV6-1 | CASSGETGANYGYTF | TGTGCCAGCAGTGGAGAGACAGGGGCGAACTATGGCTACACCTTC
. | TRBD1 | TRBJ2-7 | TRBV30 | CAWSAGTGYYEQYF | TGTGCCTGGAGTGCCGGGACAGGGTACTACGAGCAGTACTTC
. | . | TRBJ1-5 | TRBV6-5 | CASSYSWAQPQHF | TGTGCCAGCAGTTACTCCTGGGCTCAGCCCCAGCATTTT
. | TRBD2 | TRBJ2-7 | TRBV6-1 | CAIPGGFPSYEQYF | TGTGCCATCCCGGGGGGTTTTCCCTCCTACGAGCAGTACTTC
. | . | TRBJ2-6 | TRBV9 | CASSLQDQAGANVLTF | TGTGCCAGCAGCCTTCAAGACCAGGCTGGGGCCAACGTCCTGACTTTC
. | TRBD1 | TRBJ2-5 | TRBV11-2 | CASSPDRSQYF | TGTGCCAGCAGCCCGGACAGGTCCCAGTACTTC
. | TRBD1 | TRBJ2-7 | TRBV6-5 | CASSYRAGGYEQYF | TGTGCCAGCAGTTATCGGGCAGGGGGCTACGAGCAGTACTTC
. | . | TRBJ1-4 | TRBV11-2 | CASSLDSSLGGGKLFF | TGTGCCAGCAGCTTAGATTCCTCCCTAGGGGGGGGAAAACTGTTTTTT
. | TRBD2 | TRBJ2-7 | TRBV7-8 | CASSLGTSVAYEQYF | TGTGCCAGCAGCCTCGGGACTAGCGTTGCCTACGAGCAGTACTTC
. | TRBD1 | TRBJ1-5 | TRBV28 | CASSRHRGLGQPQHF | TGTGCCAGCAGTAGACACAGGGGGCTAGGACAGCCCCAGCATTTT
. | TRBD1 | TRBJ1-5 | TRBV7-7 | CASSLEGQSNQPQHF | TGTGCTAGCAGCTTAGAGGGACAGAGCAATCAGCCCCAGCATTTT
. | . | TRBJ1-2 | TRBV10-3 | CAISSDSIRDYTF | TGTGCCATCAGCTCGGACTCTATCCGGGACTACACCTTC
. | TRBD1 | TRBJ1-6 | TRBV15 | CATSDPGQYNSPLHF | TGTGCCACCAGCGACCCGGGACAGTATAATTCACCCCTCCACTTT
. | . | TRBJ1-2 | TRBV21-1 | CASSKTRQGRGYTF | TGTGCCAGCAGCAAGACTAGACAGGGGAGAGGCTACACCTTC
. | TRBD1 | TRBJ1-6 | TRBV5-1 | CASSLASGQGNSPLHF | TGCGCCAGCAGCTTGGCCTCAGGACAGGGTAATTCACCCCTCCACTTT
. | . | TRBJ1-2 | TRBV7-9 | CASSFNRGRNYGYTF | TGTGCCAGCAGCTTTAACCGGGGCCGAAACTATGGCTACACCTTC
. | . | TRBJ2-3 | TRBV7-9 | CASSSYLTTDTQYF | TGTGCCAGCAGCTCCTACCTCACCACAGATACGCAGTATTTT
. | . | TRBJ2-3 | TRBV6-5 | CASREGDLGTDTQYF | TGTGCCAGCAGGGAGGGGGATTTGGGCACAGATACGCAGTATTTT
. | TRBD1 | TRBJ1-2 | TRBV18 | CASSPTGSGGYTF | TGTGCCAGCTCACCGACAGGGTCGGGGGGCTACACCTTC
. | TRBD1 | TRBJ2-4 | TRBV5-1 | CASSFRDRGRENIQYF | TGCGCCAGCAGCTTCAGGGACAGGGGGCGTGAAAACATTCAGTACTTC
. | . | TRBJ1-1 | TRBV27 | CASSLYNPPGTEAFF | TGTGCCAGCAGTCTCTACAATCCCCCTGGAACTGAAGCTTTCTTT
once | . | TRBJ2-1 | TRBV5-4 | CASSSPTQAAYNEQFF | TGTGCCAGCAGCTCCCCTACACAGGCAGCCTACAATGAGCAGTTCTTC
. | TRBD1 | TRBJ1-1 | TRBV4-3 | CASSQEGQGAHTEAFF | TGCGCCAGCAGCCAAGAGGGACAGGGGGCTCACACTGAAGCTTTCTTT